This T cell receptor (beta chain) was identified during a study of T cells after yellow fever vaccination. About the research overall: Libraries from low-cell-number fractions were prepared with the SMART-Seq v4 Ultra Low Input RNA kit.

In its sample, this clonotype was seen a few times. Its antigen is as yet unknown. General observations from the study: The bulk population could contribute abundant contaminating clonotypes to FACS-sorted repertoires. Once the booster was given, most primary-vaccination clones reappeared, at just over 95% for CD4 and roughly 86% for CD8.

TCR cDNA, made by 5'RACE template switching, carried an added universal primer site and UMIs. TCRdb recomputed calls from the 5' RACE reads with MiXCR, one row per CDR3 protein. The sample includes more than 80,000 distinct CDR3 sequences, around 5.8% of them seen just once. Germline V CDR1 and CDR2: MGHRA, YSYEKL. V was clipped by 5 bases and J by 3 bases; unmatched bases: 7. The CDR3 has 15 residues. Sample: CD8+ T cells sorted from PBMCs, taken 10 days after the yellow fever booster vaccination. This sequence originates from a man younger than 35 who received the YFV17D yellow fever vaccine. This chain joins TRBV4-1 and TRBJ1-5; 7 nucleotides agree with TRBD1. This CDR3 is CASSRDRAYNQPQHF. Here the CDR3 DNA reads TGCGCCAGCAGCAGGGACAGAGCCTACAATCAGCCCCAGCATTTT.